This T cell receptor (beta chain) was recovered during a study of sequential checkpoint blockade in melanoma. Study overall: After nivolumab or ipilimumab alone, some 20 patients had week-13 rebiopsies.

As for treatment: randomized to nivolumab then ipilimumab (arm A) or the reverse (arm B). V lost 5 bases to trimming and J lost 2 bases; unmatched junction nucleotides: 4. The CDR3 consists of 14 residues. Per germline, CDR1 MNHGY and CDR2 SAAAGT. Measured with immunoSEQ multiplex PCR; TCRdb has only the in-frame clones, and not every one. This table has around 3,000 clones, 18% appearing once. This clone is medium-sized within its sample. The chain joins TRBV6-8 to TRBJ2-3; the match to TRBD2 covers 7 bases. This specimen consisted of tumor tissue (inferred from file names), obtained from a patient given nivolumab and ipilimumab in sequence. The sequence was obtained from a human donor with melanoma. CDR3 DNA sequence: TGTGCCAGCAGTCCCGGGACTAACACAGATACGCAGTATTTT. This encodes CASSPGTNTDTQYF.